This T cell receptor beta chain was profiled in a study of early stage breast cancer tumors. Study background: Each sample averaged roughly 10-fold read coverage. Findings and caveats of the study: Unsorted bulk genomic DNA sequencing lacked pairing and functional marker data. Blood repertoires resembled normal breast more than tumor.

Each sample had two DNA replicates, 0.5 ug blood or 1.5 ug tissue. Using immunoSEQ multiplex PCR, the repertoire was profiled, and TCRdb retains in-frame clones only, with some absent. Here the sample spans roughly 30,000 clones, roughly 50% being singletons. Regarding this clone: The antigen remains unidentified.

J lost 5 bases, V lost 9 bases, and 8 bases had no gene match. Looked up from germline, CDR1 is MNHNS and CDR2 is SASEGT. The length of the CDR3 is 14 residues. The clonotype comes from a person aged 45 to 59 with breast cancer. What was sequenced was breast tumor tissue. The V gene is TRBV6-1, the J gene TRBJ2-2; 8 bases are shared with TRBD2. The CDR3 spells CASITSGTTGELFF. DNA of the CDR3: TGTGCCAGTATAACTAGCGGAACAACCGGGGAGCTGTTTTTT.